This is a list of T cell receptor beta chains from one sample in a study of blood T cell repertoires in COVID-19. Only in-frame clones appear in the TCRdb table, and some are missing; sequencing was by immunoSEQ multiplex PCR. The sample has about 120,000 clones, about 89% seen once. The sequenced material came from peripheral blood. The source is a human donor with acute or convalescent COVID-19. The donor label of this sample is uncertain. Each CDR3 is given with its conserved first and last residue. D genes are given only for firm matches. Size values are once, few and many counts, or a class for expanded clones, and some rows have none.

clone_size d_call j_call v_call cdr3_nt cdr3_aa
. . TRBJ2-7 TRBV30 TGTGCCTGGGCGGGGTACTACGAGCAGTACTTC CAWAGYYEQYF
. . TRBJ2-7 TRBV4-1 TGCGCCAGCAGCCAACACGAGGAATACGAGCAGTACTTC CASSQHEEYEQYF
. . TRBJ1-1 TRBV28 TGTGCCAGCACCCGGGGGGCGAGGTCTGAAGCTTTCTTT CASTRGARSEAFF
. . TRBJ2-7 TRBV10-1 TGCGCCAGCAGTGAGCCCCTCCTATTGGCCTACGAGCAGTACTTC CASSEPLLLAYEQYF
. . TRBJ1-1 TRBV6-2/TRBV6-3 TGTGCCAGCAGTTACGAACTTCCTGAAGCTTTCTTT CASSYELPEAFF
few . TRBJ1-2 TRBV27 TGTGCCAGCAGACCCTGGGGGGGAGAGGATGGCTACACCTTC CASRPWGGEDGYTF
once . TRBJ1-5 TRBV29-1 TGCAGCGTTATTCAACAGCCCAATCAGCCCCAGCATTTT CSVIQQPNQPQHF
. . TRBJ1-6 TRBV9 TGTGCCAGCAGCACCACACAGGCTTCACCCCTCCACTTT CASSTTQASPLHF
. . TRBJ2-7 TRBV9 TGTGCCAGCAGCGTCACCGGTGACACGTACGAGCAGTACTTC CASSVTGDTYEQYF
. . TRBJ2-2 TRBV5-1 TGCGCCAGCAGCCCAACGCTAGGCACCGGGGAGCTGTTTTTT CASSPTLGTGELFF
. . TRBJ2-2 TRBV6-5 TGTGCCAGCAGTTACTCATTTCCGTTGGGGGAGCTGTTTTTT CASSYSFPLGELFF
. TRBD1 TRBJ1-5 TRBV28 TGTGCCAGCAGCTCCACACAGGGGGATCAGCCCCAGCATTTT CASSSTQGDQPQHF
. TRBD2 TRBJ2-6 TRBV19 TGTGCCAGTAGTCCAGGACTAGCGGGAGGGGGGAACTACGTCCTGACTTTC CASSPGLAGGGNYVLTF
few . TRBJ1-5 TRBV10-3 TGTGCCATCAGTGAGGCAGGGAACCAGCCCCAGCATTTT CAISEAGNQPQHF
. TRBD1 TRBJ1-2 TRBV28 TGTGCCAGCAGTTTATCGGGACAGGGAAGCTACACCTTC CASSLSGQGSYTF
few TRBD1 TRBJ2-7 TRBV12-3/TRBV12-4 TGTGCCAGCAGTTCAGGGGGCGTCGAGCAGTACTTC CASSSGGVEQYF
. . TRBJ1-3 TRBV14 TGTGCCAGCAGCCGGTTCCAGGATGTAAGGTCTGGAAACACCATATATTTT CASSRFQDVRSGNTIYF
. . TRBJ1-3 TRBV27 TGTGCCAGCAGTCCCCAGGGTGAGAGGGGAAACACCATATATTTT CASSPQGERGNTIYF
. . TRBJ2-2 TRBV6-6 TGTGCCAGCAGTCCCTCGGAATATGTCGTAGGGGCGCAGGTCGGGGAGCTGTTTTTT CASSPSEYVVGAQVGELFF
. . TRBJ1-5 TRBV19 TGTGCCAGTAGTTTTGTAGGGGGAAATCAGCCCCAGCATTTT CASSFVGGNQPQHF
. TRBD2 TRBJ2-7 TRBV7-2 TGTGCCAGCAGCTTAGTTTATAGCGGGCCCTACGAGCAGTACTTC CASSLVYSGPYEQYF
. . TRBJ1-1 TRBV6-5 TGTGCCAGCAGTTACGCGGACAGCCACACTGAAGCTTTCTTT CASSYADSHTEAFF
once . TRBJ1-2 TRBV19 TGTGCCAGTGAGGAGTCCAGGGATGTGGGCTACACCTTC CASEESRDVGYTF
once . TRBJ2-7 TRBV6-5 TGTGCCAGCATACGGGACTCCCTGGGCTACGAGCAGTACTTC CASIRDSLGYEQYF
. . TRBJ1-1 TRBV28 TGTGCCAGCAGGCCGGACAGGAACACTGAAGCTTTCTTT CASRPDRNTEAFF
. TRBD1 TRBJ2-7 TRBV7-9 TGTGCCAGCAGCTCGACCGGGACAGGGTACGAGCAGTACTTC CASSSTGTGYEQYF
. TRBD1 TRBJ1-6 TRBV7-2 TGTGCCAGCAGCTTAGGGACAGGGTTGGATTCACCCCTCCACTTT CASSLGTGLDSPLHF
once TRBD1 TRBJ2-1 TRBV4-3 TGCGCCAGCAGCCATACGCCACGGGGACAGGGCGCCTACAATGAGCAGTTCTTC CASSHTPRGQGAYNEQFF
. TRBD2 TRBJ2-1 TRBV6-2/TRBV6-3 TGTGCCAGCAGTTACTCTAGTGGACTAGCGGGCACCGATATGTCCTACAATGAGCAGTTCTTC CASSYSSGLAGTDMSYNEQFF
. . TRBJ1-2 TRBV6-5 TGTGCCAGCAGTTACTCAACAGGGCTTAGTGATGGCTACACCTTC CASSYSTGLSDGYTF
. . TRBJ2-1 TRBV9 TGTGCCAGCAGCGTAGCGGGGATTCGCTACAATGAGCAGTTCTTC CASSVAGIRYNEQFF
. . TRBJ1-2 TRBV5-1 TGCGCCAGCAGTCAGGGTAATGTCCAAGCTGGCGGCTACACCTTC CASSQGNVQAGGYTF
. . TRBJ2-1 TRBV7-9 TGTGCCAGCAGCCCGGCGGGGTACAATGAGCAGTTCTTC CASSPAGYNEQFF
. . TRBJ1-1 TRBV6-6 TGTGCCAGCAGCAGAGGGATAAACACTGAAGCTTTCTTT CASSRGINTEAFF
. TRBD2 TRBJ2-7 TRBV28 TGTGCCAGCAGCTCGAGAGCTTTGAGCGGGAAGCAGTACTTC CASSSRALSGKQYF
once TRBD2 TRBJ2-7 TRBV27 TGTGCCAGCAAACTCGGACTAGCGGGACGATACGAGCAGTACTTC CASKLGLAGRYEQYF
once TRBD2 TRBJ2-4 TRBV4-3 TGCGCCAGCAGCCAGGACGGGACTAGCGGGACTAAAAACATTCAGTACTTC CASSQDGTSGTKNIQYF
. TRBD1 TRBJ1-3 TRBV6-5 TGTGCCAGTAAACAGGGGCGGACTGGAAACACCATATATTTT CASKQGRTGNTIYF
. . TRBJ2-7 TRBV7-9 TGTGCCAGCAGCTGGAGTCGGCGGGCCAACGACTACGAGCAGTACTTC CASSWSRRANDYEQYF
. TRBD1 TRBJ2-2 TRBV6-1 TGTGCCAGCAGTGAAGCGGGCCGGACAGGGACCGGGGAGCTGTTTTTT CASSEAGRTGTGELFF
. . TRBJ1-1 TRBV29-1 TGCAGCGTTGACGAGAGCCGGAACACTGAAGCTTTCTTT CSVDESRNTEAFF